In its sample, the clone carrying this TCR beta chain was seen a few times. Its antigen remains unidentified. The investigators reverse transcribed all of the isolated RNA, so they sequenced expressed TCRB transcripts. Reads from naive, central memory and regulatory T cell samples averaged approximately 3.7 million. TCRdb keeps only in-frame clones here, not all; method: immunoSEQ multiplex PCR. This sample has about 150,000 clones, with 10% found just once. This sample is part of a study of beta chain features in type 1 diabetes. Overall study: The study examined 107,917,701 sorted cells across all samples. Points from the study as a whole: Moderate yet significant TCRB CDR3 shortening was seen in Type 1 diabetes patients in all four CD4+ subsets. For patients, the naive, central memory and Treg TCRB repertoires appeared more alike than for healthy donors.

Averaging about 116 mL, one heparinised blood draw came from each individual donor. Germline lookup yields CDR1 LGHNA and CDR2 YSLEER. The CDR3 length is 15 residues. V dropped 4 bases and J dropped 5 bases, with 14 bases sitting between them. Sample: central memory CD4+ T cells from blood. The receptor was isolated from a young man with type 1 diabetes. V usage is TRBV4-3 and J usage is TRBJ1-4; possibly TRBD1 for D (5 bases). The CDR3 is CASSLSAGPNEKLFF. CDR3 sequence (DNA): TGCGCCAGCAGCCTGTCGGCGGGGCCCAATGAAAAACTGTTTTTT.